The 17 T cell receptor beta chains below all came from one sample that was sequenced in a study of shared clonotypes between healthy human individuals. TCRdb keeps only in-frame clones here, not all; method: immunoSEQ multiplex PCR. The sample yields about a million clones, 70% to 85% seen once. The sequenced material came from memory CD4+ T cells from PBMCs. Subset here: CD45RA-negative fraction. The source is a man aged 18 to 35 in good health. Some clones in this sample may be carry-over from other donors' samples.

In nucleotides, the CDR3 is TGTGCCAGCAGCCACGTGGGTTGGCGCGGGAGGGCCAATTCGGAGACCCAGTACTTC. Translating gives CASSHVGWRGRANSETQYF. This sequence joins TRBV7-9 and TRBJ2-5; 9 bases match TRBD2. CDR1 and CDR2 (germline): SEHNR, FQNEAQ (reference sequence). The CDR3 sequence is 19 residues long. V trimming: 5 bases; J trimming: 5 bases; junction bases outside the gene matches: 21.

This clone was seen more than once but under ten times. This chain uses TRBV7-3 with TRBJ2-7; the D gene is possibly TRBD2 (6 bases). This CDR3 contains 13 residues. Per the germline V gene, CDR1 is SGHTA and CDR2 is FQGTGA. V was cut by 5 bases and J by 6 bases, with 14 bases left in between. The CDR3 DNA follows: TGTGCCAGCAGCATCGGGCGCGGGACCGAGCAGTACTTC. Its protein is CASSIGRGTEQYF.

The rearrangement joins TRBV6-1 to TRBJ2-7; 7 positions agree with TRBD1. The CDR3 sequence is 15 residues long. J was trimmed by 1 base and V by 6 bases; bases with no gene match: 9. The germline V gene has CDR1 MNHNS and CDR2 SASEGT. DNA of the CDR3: TGTGCCAGCAGCCCCTCACAGGGGTGGTCCTACGAGCAGTACTTC. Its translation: CASSPSQGWSYEQYF.

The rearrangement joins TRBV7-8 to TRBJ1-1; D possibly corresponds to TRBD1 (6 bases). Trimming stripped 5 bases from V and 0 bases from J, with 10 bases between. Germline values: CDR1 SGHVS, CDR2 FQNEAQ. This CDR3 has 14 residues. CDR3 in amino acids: CASSRGGLNTEAFF. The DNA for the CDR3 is TGTGCCAGCAGCCGGGGGGGCCTGAACACTGAAGCTTTCTTT. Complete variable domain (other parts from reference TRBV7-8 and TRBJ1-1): GAGVSQSPRYKVAKRGQDVALRCDPISGHVSLFWYQQALGQGPEFLTYFQNEAQLDKSGLPSDRFFAERPEGSVSTLKIQRTQQEDSAVYLCASSRGGLNTEAFFGQGTRLTVV.

This chain's CDR3 is CSAGGLAGTGELFF. CDR3 nucleotides: TGCAGCGCCGGAGGACTAGCGGGAACCGGGGAGCTGTTTTTT. The gene calls are TRBV29-1 and TRBJ2-2; 12 nucleotides align to TRBD2. Germline V CDR1 and CDR2: SQVTM, ANQGSEA. The CDR3 runs to 14 residues. V trimming: 7 bases; J trimming: 5 bases; junction bases outside the gene matches: 5.

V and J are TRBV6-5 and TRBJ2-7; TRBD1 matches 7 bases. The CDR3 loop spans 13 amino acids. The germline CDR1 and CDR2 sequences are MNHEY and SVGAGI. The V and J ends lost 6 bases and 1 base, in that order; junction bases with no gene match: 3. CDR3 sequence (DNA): TGTGCCAGCAGACTGACAGGGTCCTACGAGCAGTACTTC. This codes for CASRLTGSYEQYF.

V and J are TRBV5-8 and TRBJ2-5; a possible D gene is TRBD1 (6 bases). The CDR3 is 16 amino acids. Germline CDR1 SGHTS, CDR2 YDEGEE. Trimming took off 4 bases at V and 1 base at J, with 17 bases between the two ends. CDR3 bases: TGTGCCAGCAGCGAAGGGACAAGCCGCCCCCAAGAGACCCAGTACTTC. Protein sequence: CASSEGTSRPQETQYF.

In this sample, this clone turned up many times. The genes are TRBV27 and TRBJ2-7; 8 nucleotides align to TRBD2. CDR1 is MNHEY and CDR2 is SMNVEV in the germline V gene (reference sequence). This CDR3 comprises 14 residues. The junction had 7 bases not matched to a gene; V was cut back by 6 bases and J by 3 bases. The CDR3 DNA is TGTGCCAGCAGAGCGACTAGCGAGTACTACGAGCAGTACTTC. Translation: CASRATSEYYEQYF.

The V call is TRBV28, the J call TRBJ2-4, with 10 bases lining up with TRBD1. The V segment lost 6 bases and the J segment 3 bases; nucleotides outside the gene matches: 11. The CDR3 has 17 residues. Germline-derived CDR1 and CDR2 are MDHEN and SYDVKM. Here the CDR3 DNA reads TGTGCCAGCAGGACGACAGGGGGCGAAAAGGGCAAAAACATTCAGTACTTC. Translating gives CASRTTGGEKGKNIQYF.

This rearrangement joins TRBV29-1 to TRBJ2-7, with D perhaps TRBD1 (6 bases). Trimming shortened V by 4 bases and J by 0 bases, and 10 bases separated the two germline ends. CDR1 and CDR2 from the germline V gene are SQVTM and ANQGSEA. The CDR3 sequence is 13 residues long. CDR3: CSVVTGSSYEQYF. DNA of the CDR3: TGCAGCGTTGTTACAGGGAGCTCCTACGAGCAGTACTTC.

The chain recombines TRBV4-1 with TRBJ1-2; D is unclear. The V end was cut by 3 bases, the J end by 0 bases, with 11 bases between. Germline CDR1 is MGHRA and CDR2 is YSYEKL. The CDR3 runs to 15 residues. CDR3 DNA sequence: TGCGCCAGCAGCCAGATGGAGGGTACTAACTATGGCTACACCTTC. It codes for CASSQMEGTNYGYTF.

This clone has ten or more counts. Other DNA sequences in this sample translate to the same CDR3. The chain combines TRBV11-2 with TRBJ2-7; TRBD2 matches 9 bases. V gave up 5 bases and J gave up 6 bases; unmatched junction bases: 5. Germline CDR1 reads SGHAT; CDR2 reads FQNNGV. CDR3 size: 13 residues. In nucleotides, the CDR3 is TGTGCCAGCAGCCAAGGACTAGCGCGCGAGCAGTACTTC. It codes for CASSQGLAREQYF.

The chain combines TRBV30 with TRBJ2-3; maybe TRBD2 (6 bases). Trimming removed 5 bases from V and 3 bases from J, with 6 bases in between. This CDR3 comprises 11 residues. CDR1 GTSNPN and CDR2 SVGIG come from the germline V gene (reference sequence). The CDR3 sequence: CAWGGTDTQYF. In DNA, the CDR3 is TGTGCCTGGGGAGGGACAGATACGCAGTATTTT.

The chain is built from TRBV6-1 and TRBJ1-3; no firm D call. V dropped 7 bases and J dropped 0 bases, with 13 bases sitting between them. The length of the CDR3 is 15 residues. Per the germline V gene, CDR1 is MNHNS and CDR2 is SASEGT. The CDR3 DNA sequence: TGTGCCAGCAACTTTGACCTTTTCTCTGGAAACACCATATATTTT. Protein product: CASNFDLFSGNTIYF.

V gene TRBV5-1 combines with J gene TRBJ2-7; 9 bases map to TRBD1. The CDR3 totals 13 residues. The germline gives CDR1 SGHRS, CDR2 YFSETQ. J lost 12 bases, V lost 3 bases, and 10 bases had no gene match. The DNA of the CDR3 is TGCGCCAGCAGCTCGGACGAGGGACAGGGCTTGTACTTC. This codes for CASSSDEGQGLYF.

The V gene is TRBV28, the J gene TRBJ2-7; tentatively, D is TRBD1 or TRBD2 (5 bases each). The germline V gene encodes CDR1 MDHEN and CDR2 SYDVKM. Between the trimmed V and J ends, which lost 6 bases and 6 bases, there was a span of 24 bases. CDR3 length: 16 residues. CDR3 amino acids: CASSTRLGHRDGEQYF. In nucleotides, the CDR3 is TGTGCCAGCAGCACCCGCCTAGGACATCGGGACGGCGAGCAGTACTTC.

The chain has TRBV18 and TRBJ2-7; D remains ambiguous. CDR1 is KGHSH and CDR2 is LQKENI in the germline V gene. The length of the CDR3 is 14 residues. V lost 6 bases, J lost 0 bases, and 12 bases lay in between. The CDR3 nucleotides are TGTGCCAGCTCCATGGGCAGCAGCTCCTACGAGCAGTACTTC. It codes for CASSMGSSSYEQYF.